This T cell receptor (beta chain) was identified in a study of blood T cell repertoires in COVID-19. Overall study: COVID-19 samples, acute and convalescent, were from the United States, Italy and Spain. The cDNA or gDNA used as material had been derived from T cells, B-cell-depleted T cells, or PBMCs.

V was clipped by 9 bases and J by 7 bases, with 21 bases between them. Germline V lookup: CDR1 KGHSH, CDR2 LQKENI. The CDR3 spans 15 residues. Study processing details: Reference gene primers were amplified, and this amplification served to estimate nucleated cell counts. Data came from immunoSEQ multiplex PCR; TCRdb stores just in-frame clones and leaves some out. That table supplies the V and J calls and clone size; D and trimming were determined from the DNA. Among about 410,000 clones listed, 70% to 90% were seen once. Material: peripheral blood. The V call is TRBV18, the J call TRBJ2-2; D possibly corresponds to TRBD2 (6 bases). This receptor was identified in a woman aged 25-40 years with active or convalescent COVID-19. This CDR3 reads CASVAGTQKIGELFF. CDR3 nucleotide sequence: TGTGCCAGTGTGGCCGGGACTCAAAAAATCGGGGAGCTGTTTTTT.